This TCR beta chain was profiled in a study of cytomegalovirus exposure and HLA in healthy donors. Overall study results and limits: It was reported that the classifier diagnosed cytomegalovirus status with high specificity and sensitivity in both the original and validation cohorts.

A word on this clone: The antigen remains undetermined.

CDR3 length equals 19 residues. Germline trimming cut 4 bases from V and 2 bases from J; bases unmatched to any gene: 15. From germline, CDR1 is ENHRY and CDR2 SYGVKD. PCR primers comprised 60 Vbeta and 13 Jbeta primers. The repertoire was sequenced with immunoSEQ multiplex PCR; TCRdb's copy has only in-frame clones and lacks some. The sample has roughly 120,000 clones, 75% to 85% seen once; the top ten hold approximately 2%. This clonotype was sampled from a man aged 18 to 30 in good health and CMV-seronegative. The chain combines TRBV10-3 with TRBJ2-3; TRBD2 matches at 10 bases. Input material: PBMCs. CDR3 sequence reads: CAISGGLAVPLSSTDTQYF. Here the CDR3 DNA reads TGTGCCATCAGTGGCGGACTAGCGGTCCCTTTAAGCTCCACAGATACGCAGTATTTT.